The T cell receptor beta chain under discussion was sequenced for a study of tumor-infiltrating lymphocytes in localized non-small cell lung cancer. Study at large: Several tumor histologies, both smoking statuses, and some post-neoadjuvant chemotherapy samples were included.

In its sample, this clone was seen a few times. Its cognate antigen is unknown. Study conclusions and caveats: Different pieces of the same tissue were used for each assay. Available tissue quantity limited TCR sequencing to a patient subset. TCRbeta sequencing showed higher T cell infiltration in tumors than uninvolved lung.

V lost 5 bases to trimming and J lost 11 bases; unmatched junction nucleotides: 13. Looked up from germline, CDR1 is LNHDA and CDR2 is SQIVND (reference sequence). This CDR3 region has 14 residues. The assay was immunoSEQ multiplex PCR, and TCRdb's table has in-frame clones only and misses some. Of 13,000 or so clones in the sample, 60% to 85% were seen once. What was sequenced was lung tumor tissue. The receptor was isolated from a human donor with non-small cell lung cancer. The chain combines TRBV19 with TRBJ1-1; 8 positions match TRBD1. In nucleotides, the CDR3 is TGTGCCAGTAGTGCCGGATCAGGGGGCTGGGGGGCTTTCTTT. Translated: CASSAGSGGWGAFF.